The next 31 T cell receptor beta chains were all read from a single sample in a study of cytomegalovirus exposure and HLA in healthy donors. The data were produced by immunoSEQ multiplex PCR, yet TCRdb's version contains in-frame clones alone and is incomplete. The table lists about 220,000 clones, around 80% of them singletons, with about an eighth in the top ten. The sequencing input was PBMCs. The source is a woman between 25 and 40 years old in good health and CMV-seropositive.

This chain links TRBV5-6 with TRBJ2-1, with 9 positions matching TRBD2. Germline-derived CDR1 and CDR2 are SGHDT and YYEEEE. The CDR3 has 15 amino acids. Losses at the gene ends were 0 bases for V and 3 bases for J; bases not matched to a gene: 1. This CDR3 reads CASSLGTSDYNEQFF. CDR3 bases: TGTGCCAGCAGCTTGGGGACTAGCGACTACAATGAGCAGTTCTTC.

This clone occurred a few times. This chain joins TRBV9 and TRBJ2-1; 11 nucleotides agree with TRBD2. The CDR3 contains 17 residues. V dropped 3 bases and J dropped 5; count of bases not matched to a gene: 10. The germline V gene has CDR1 SGDLS and CDR2 YYNGEE. This chain's CDR3 is CASSEEGTSGSDNEQFF. The CDR3 region has the DNA TGTGCCAGCAGCGAGGAGGGTACTAGCGGGAGCGACAATGAGCAGTTCTTC. The variable domain in full, completed from reference TRBV9 and TRBJ2-1, reads DSGVTQTPKHLITATGQRVTLRCSPRSGDLSVYWYQQSLDQGLQFLIQYYNGEERAKGNILERFSAQQFPDLHSELNLSSLELGDSALYFCASSEEGTSGSDNEQFFGPGTRLTVL.

J is TRBJ1-2 and V is TRBV19; D remains unclear. Trimming pared 5 bases from V and 0 bases from J, leaving 13 bases between. CDR3 length equals 15 residues. Germline CDR1 and CDR2: LNHDA and SQIVND (reference sequence). CDR3 loop: CASSGREVANYGYTF. DNA of the CDR3: TGTGCCAGTAGTGGGCGGGAAGTAGCTAACTATGGCTACACCTTC.

This chain joins TRBV6-5 and TRBJ2-1; 9 bases agree with TRBD2. Germline values: CDR1 MNHEY, CDR2 SVGAGI. The junction had 4 bases not matched to a gene; V was cut back by 0 bases and J by 4 bases. CDR3 length: 16 residues. This chain's CDR3 is CASSYSSGRRYNEQFF. As DNA, the CDR3 is TGTGCCAGCAGTTACTCGAGCGGGAGGAGGTACAATGAGCAGTTCTTC.

This sequence joins TRBV30 and TRBJ2-7; 10 positions agree with TRBD2. Germline assignment: CDR1 GTSNPN and CDR2 SVGIG (reference sequence). This CDR3 comprises 19 residues. Trimming took 0 bases from V and 2 from J; bases not matched to a gene: 16. CDR3 in amino acids: CAWSVLGGSLAGAPYEQYF. The CDR3 DNA sequence: TGTGCCTGGAGTGTACTGGGGGGGAGCCTAGCGGGAGCCCCCTACGAGCAGTACTTC.

The chain combines TRBV27 with TRBJ2-7; 12 bases match TRBD1. The CDR3 covers 14 residues. Germline values: CDR1 MNHEY, CDR2 SMNVEV (reference sequence). V dropped 6 bases and J dropped 6; count of bases not matched to a gene: 6. This chain's CDR3 is CASRLGTGGLEQYF. The CDR3 coding sequence is TGTGCCAGCAGGTTGGGGACAGGGGGCCTCGAGCAGTACTTC.

This sequence joins TRBV6-5 and TRBJ2-2, with a tentative D call TRBD1 (5 bases). Trimming removed 2 bases from V and 8 bases from J, with 15 bases in between. The CDR3 runs to 15 residues. The germline CDR1 and CDR2 sequences are MNHEY and SVGAGI. CDR3 sequence: CASSYQGDMDGELFF. DNA for the CDR3: TGTGCCAGCAGTTACCAAGGGGATATGGATGGGGAGCTGTTTTTT.

V and J are TRBV2 and TRBJ2-7; TRBD2 agrees at 10 bases. This CDR3 is built from 14 residues. V trimming: 8 bases; J trimming: 0 bases; junction bases outside the gene matches: 4. CDR1 and CDR2 (germline): SNHLY, FYNNEI. CDR3: CASARTSGSYEQYF. The CDR3 DNA reads as TGTGCCAGCGCAAGGACTAGCGGCTCCTACGAGCAGTACTTC.

The genes are TRBV4-2 and TRBJ1-5; D gene unclear. This CDR3 has 17 amino acids. The V and J ends lost 6 bases and 2 bases respectively, with 20 bases between them. CDR1 and CDR2 from the germline V gene are LGHNA and YNFKEQ. The CDR3 DNA sequence: TGTGCCAGCAGTCCTATACCCACCCTTGGGGGCAATCAGCCCCAGCATTTT. Translated, it gives CASSPIPTLGGNQPQHF.

The chain recombines TRBV6-1 with TRBJ1-5, with a possible D match to TRBD1 (5 bases). The V end lost 9 bases, the J end lost 2 bases, and 17 bases lay between the germline ends. The CDR3 runs 15 residues. Germline V gene data show CDR1 as MNHNS and CDR2 as SASEGT. CDR3 coding DNA: TGTGCCAGTAACCTCAGGCCGGGGGGCAATCAGCCCCAGCATTTT. Translation gives CASNLRPGGNQPQHF.

In the case of this clone: In the same sample, other DNA sequences code for this CDR3. The rearrangement joins TRBV7-9 to TRBJ2-7; 7 bases map to TRBD2. Losses at the gene ends were 1 base for V and 4 bases for J; bases not matched to a gene: 1. The germline V gene has CDR1 SEHNR and CDR2 FQNEAQ (reference sequence). This CDR3 is 13 amino acids long. CDR3 bases: TGTGCCAGCAGCTTAGGGGGAGGGTACGAGCAGTACTTC. It translates to CASSLGGGYEQYF.

This chain joins TRBV30 and TRBJ1-2; possibly TRBD1 for D (6 bases). Looked up from germline, CDR1 is GTSNPN and CDR2 is SVGIG (reference sequence). The ends were cut back, 2 bases at V and 4 bases at J, with 14 bases in the middle. CDR3 length: 14 residues. This chain's CDR3 is CAWSPATGPYGYTF. The CDR3 region has the DNA TGTGCCTGGAGTCCCGCGACAGGCCCCTATGGCTACACCTTC. Filled out from reference TRBV30 and TRBJ1-2, the complete variable domain reads SQTIHQWPATLVQPVGSPLSLECTVEGTSNPNLYWYRQAAGRGLQLLFYSVGIGQISSEVPQNLSASRPQDRQFILSSKKLLLSDSGFYLCAWSPATGPYGYTFGSGTRLTVV.

V and J are TRBV28 and TRBJ1-2; D might be TRBD1 (6 bases). V was cut by 8 bases and J by 4 bases, with 11 bases left in between. The germline V gene has CDR1 MDHEN and CDR2 SYDVKM. CDR3 length: 12 amino acids. Here the CDR3 reads CASQGRGYGYTF. CDR3 nucleotide sequence: TGTGCCAGCCAGGGGCGGGGCTATGGCTACACCTTC.

This chain links TRBV27 with TRBJ1-4, with a possible D match to TRBD1 (5 bases). CDR1 and CDR2 (germline): MNHEY, SMNVEV (reference sequence). V gave up 1 base and J gave up 0 bases, with 6 bases separating them. This CDR3 spans 15 amino acids. CDR3 nucleotides: TGTGCCAGCAGTTTATTAGGGGCAACTAATGAAAAACTGTTTTTT. It codes for CASSLLGATNEKLFF. The complete variable domain, with remaining parts taken from reference TRBV27 and TRBJ1-4, reads EAQVTQNPRYLITVTGKKLTVTCSQNMNHEYMSWYRQDPGLGLRQIYYSMNVEVTDKGDVPEGYKVSRKEKRNFPLILESPSPNQTSLYFCASSLLGATNEKLFFGSGTQLSVL.

V gene TRBV11-2 combines with J gene TRBJ2-1, with a weak D call TRBD2 (5 bases). This CDR3 contains 15 residues. Germline V gene lookup returns CDR1 SGHAT and CDR2 FQNNGV. Trimming cost V 5 bases and J 3 bases, with 14 bases left between them. As DNA, the CDR3 is TGTGCCAGCAGCCCTACTAGTATCGGCTACAATGAGCAGTTCTTC. This translates into CASSPTSIGYNEQFF.

The V call is TRBV30, the J call TRBJ1-1; perhaps TRBD1 as D (5 bases). Per the germline V gene, CDR1 is GTSNPN and CDR2 is SVGIG (reference sequence). V shed 0 bases and J shed 8 bases, with 10 bases lying between them. There are 12 residues in the CDR3. This chain's CDR3 is CAWSVVGPEAFF. The CDR3 region has the DNA TGTGCCTGGAGTGTTGTGGGACCCGAAGCTTTCTTT.

This chain uses TRBV11-2 with TRBJ2-1; possible D gene TRBD2, 6 bases. CDR3 size: 16 residues. Germline-derived CDR1 and CDR2 are SGHAT and FQNNGV. The V end lost 0 bases, the J end lost 0 bases, and 9 bases lay between the germline ends. CDR3 loop: CASSLEDYYSYNEQFF. CDR3 DNA sequence: TGTGCCAGCAGCTTAGAGGACTATTACTCCTACAATGAGCAGTTCTTC.

This clone is a singleton in its sample. The J gene is TRBJ2-3, the V gene TRBV29-1; 11 bases line up with TRBD2. CDR3 length: 16 amino acids. The V and J ends lost 0 bases and 0 bases, in that order; junction bases with no gene match: 2. The germline V gene has CDR1 SQVTM and CDR2 ANQGSEA. CDR3 protein: CSVEDRTSGSTDTQYF. CDR3 in DNA: TGCAGCGTTGAAGACCGGACTAGCGGGAGCACAGATACGCAGTATTTT.

The chain uses TRBV2 and TRBJ1-1; D unclear. Trimming took off 2 bases at V and 11 bases at J, with 15 bases between the two ends. This CDR3 contains 13 residues. Germline V CDR1 and CDR2: SNHLY, FYNNEI. The CDR3 here is CASSESYREGAFF. In DNA, the CDR3 is TGTGCCAGCAGTGAATCATACCGGGAAGGGGCTTTCTTT.

The chain links TRBV11-3 to TRBJ1-2; a possible D gene is TRBD1 (6 bases). The germline V gene has CDR1 SGHNT and CDR2 YENEEA. V was shortened by 5 bases and J by 2 bases, with 9 bases between the two germline ends. CDR3 length: 13 amino acids. CDR3 amino acids: CASSAQGNYGYTF. In nucleotides, the CDR3 is TGTGCCAGCAGCGCCCAGGGGAACTATGGCTACACCTTC.

The chain joins TRBV7-9 to TRBJ1-1; D gene uncertain. The V end lost 11 bases, the J end lost 1 base, and 14 bases lay between the germline ends. The CDR3 has 13 residues. Germline V gives CDR1 SEHNR, CDR2 FQNEAQ (reference sequence). This CDR3 is CACGLKANTEAFF. CDR3 DNA: TGTGCCTGTGGGCTTAAAGCGAACACTGAAGCTTTCTTT.

V usage is TRBV5-1 and J usage is TRBJ2-1; D gene uncertain. Between the trimmed V and J ends, which lost 0 bases and 10 bases, there was a span of 14 bases. The germline V gene encodes CDR1 SGHRS and CDR2 YFSETQ. CDR3 length equals 14 residues. CDR3 sequence: CASSLVLDFDEQFF. DNA for the CDR3: TGCGCCAGCAGCTTGGTCCTAGATTTCGACGAGCAGTTCTTC.

This chain uses TRBV9 with TRBJ2-1; 16 bases match TRBD2. CDR1 is SGDLS and CDR2 is YYNGEE in the germline V gene. The J segment lost 9 bases and the V segment lost 4 bases, leaving 4 bases of the junction unmatched. This CDR3 has 15 amino acids. The CDR3 sequence is CASSPGTSGRGEQFF. In DNA, the CDR3 is TGTGCCAGCAGCCCTGGGACTAGCGGGAGGGGTGAGCAGTTCTTC.

The chain employs TRBV11-3 and TRBJ2-5; 11 bases line up with TRBD2. The germline V gene encodes CDR1 SGHNT and CDR2 YENEEA. V shed 5 bases and J 0 bases; nucleotides not matched to a gene: 2. CDR3 length: 15 amino acids. The CDR3, as DNA: TGTGCCAGCAGCAATAGCGGGAGGGACCAAGAGACCCAGTACTTC. Its protein product is CASSNSGRDQETQYF. Full variable domain (rest looked up from reference TRBV11-3 and TRBJ2-5): EAGVVQSPRYKIIEKKQPVAFWCNPISGHNTLYWYLQNLGQGPELLIRYENEEAVDDSQLPKDRFSAERLKGVDSTLKIQPAELGDSAVYLCASSNSGRDQETQYFGPGTRLLVL.

The CDR3 DNA sequence: TGTGCCAGTACCATATCAAACAGGGCGCTCGGCTATGGCTACACCTTC. This gives the protein CASTISNRALGYGYTF. The chain recombines TRBV19 with TRBJ1-2; D is perhaps TRBD1 (6 bases). The germline V gene has CDR1 LNHDA and CDR2 SQIVND (reference sequence). Trimming took off 7 bases at V and 4 bases at J, with 22 bases between the two ends. This CDR3 comprises 16 residues.

As concerns this clone: The junction does not match germline at one end; this may be a read error. The chain employs TRBV7-7 and TRBJ2-1; TRBD2 might be the D (6 bases). Germline CDR1 reads SSHAT; CDR2 reads FNYEAQ (reference sequence). This CDR3 spans 13 amino acids. The CDR3 sequence: CASSLGGLNEQFF. CDR3 in DNA: TGTGCTAGCAGCTTAGGAGGGCTGAATGAGCAGTTCTTC.

DNA for the CDR3: TGCAGCGTTGAACGACTTAAAATGGGGACCGAAAACATTCAGTACTTC. Its translation is CSVERLKMGTENIQYF. The chain has TRBV29-1 and TRBJ2-4, with D possibly being TRBD1 or TRBD2 (5 bases each). Trimming stripped 2 bases from V and 5 bases from J, with 19 bases between. The CDR3 spans 16 residues. The germline gives CDR1 SQVTM, CDR2 ANQGSEA.

The rearrangement joins TRBV30 to TRBJ1-2; the D is unclear. This CDR3 contains 13 residues. CDR1 and CDR2 from the germline V gene are GTSNPN and SVGIG (reference sequence). The CDR3: CACGPNRNYGYTF. CDR3 bases: TGTGCTTGTGGGCCGAATCGGAACTATGGCTACACCTTC.

The chain is built from TRBV28 and TRBJ1-5; 8 positions match TRBD1. Germline CDR1 and CDR2: MDHEN and SYDVKM. The CDR3 is made up of 14 amino acids. V shed 4 bases, J shed 8 bases, and the junction held 7 bases outside the gene matches. The CDR3 region is CASSYDGQGKPQHF. The CDR3 bases are TGTGCCAGCAGTTACGACGGACAGGGTAAGCCCCAGCATTTT.

This clone was observed at least ten times. The chain recombines TRBV6-4 with TRBJ2-3, with 9 bases that match TRBD1. The trim removed 0 bases at V and 2 bases at J, leaving 0 bases unmatched. Per germline, CDR1 MRHNA and CDR2 SNTAGT. The CDR3 length is 15 residues. The CDR3 DNA reads TGTGCCAGCAGTGACTCACAGGGGGCCACAGATACGCAGTATTTT. This gives the protein CASSDSQGATDTQYF.

This clone was recorded a few times. The CDR3 protein is CASSLSGSEPQHF. CDR3 in DNA: TGTGCCAGCAGCTTGTCGGGATCCGAGCCCCAGCATTTT. The chain uses TRBV7-9 and TRBJ1-5; D is ambiguous. The CDR3 covers 13 residues. The V end was cut by 3 bases, the J end by 8 bases, with 11 bases between. From germline, CDR1 is SEHNR and CDR2 FQNEAQ (reference sequence). Looking up the rest from reference TRBV7-9 and TRBJ1-5 gives the full variable domain: DTGVSQNPRHKITKRGQNVTFRCDPISEHNRLYWYRQTLGQGPEFLTYFQNEAQLEKSRLLSDRFSAERPKGSFSTLEIQRTEQGDSAMYLCASSLSGSEPQHFGDGTRLSIL.